The rows below give T cell receptor beta chains drawn from one sample of a study of human T cells and chemical hapten exposure. TCRdb re-analysed the RACE reads in MiXCR, keeping a single row per CDR3 protein. The sample has around 62,000 distinct CDR3 sequences, around 7% seen once. The source was whole blood, collected in connection with sensitization to the hapten diphenylcyclopropenone (DPC). These receptor sequences come from a woman aged 30 to 39 with alopecia areata. Some clones in this sample may be carry-over from other donors' samples. The CDR3 runs from the conserved cysteine through the conserved F or W. Clone size is stated in some rows and not others, as once, few, many or a class when expanded.

v_gene	abundance	CDR3aa
TRBV2	many	CASHRDRVYSNQPQHF
TRBV20-1	NA	CSARTGLTGYTF
TRBV3-1	NA	CASSLAGPYNEQFF
TRBV5-6	NA	CASSLNGGPRNQPQHF
TRBV24-1	many	CATSDHTGRGELFF
TRBV25-1	many	CASSGTPGSGANVLTF
TRBV9	many	CASSTGQLTSGNTIYF
TRBV6-1	many	CASSLDPTGRRNTGELFF
TRBV12-3/TRBV12-4	many	CASSLSPGQRHEAFF
TRBV28	many	CASSAQGSRYYGYTF
TRBV6-5	NA	CASSSSGQGIYGYTF
TRBV20-1	NA	CSARYGGWNTEAFF
TRBV5-6	many	CASSTQGAHNQPQHF
TRBV12-3/TRBV12-4	many	CASNPLSTGRAGELFF